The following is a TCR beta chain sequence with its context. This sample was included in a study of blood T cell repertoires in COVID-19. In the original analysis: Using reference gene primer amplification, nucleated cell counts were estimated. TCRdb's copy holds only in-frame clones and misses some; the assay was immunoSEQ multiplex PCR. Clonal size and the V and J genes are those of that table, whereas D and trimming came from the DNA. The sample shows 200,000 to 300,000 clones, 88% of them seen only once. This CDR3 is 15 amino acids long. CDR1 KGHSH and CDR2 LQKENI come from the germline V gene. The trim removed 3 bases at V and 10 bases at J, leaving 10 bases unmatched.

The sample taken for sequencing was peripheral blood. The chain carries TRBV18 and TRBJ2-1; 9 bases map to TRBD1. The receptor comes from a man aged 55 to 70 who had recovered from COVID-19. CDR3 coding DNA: TGTGCCAGCTCACCTAAAACAGGGGGCTTGGGGGAGCAGTTCTTC. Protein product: CASSPKTGGLGEQFF.